The 12 T cell receptor beta chains in this list originate from one sample, sequenced in a study of PD-L1 blockade in urothelial cancer. Profiling relied on immunoSEQ multiplex PCR, and the TCRdb table lists in-frame clones only, not all of them. In the table there are around 93,000 clones, approximately 87% of which are singletons. Time point: peripheral blood 6 weeks after treatment start. The sequencing here drew on PBMCs, taken around atezolizumab (anti-PD-L1) treatment. These receptors were obtained from a man between 65 and 85 years old with urothelial cancer.

This chain uses TRBV12-5 with TRBJ1-1, with TRBD1 matching over 7 bases. V was pared by 3 bases and J by 2 bases, with 6 bases of the junction left unmatched. Germline-derived CDR1 and CDR2 are LGHNT and FRNRAP. The CDR3 covers 15 residues. The CDR3 region has the DNA TGTGCTAGTGGTTTAGGGGGCGCGGGTAACACTGAAGCTTTCTTT. Translation gives CASGLGGAGNTEAFF.

This clone was recorded only once. J is TRBJ2-7 and V is TRBV5-1; a weak D match, TRBD2 (6 bases). This CDR3 region has 13 residues. CDR1 and CDR2 from the germline V gene are SGHRS and YFSETQ. The germline V and J ends were trimmed by 0 bases and 11 bases, with 15 bases remaining between them. CDR3 amino acids: CASSLVGGAPEYF. In nucleotides, the CDR3 is TGCGCCAGCAGCTTGGTAGGAGGGGCCCCCGAGTACTTC.

This clone was detected a few times. The chain recombines TRBV4-2 with TRBJ1-6; 8 bases fit TRBD1. The CDR3 has 14 amino acids. With 1 base clipped from V and 7 bases from J, the junction kept 0 bases outside the gene matches. Germline V gene data show CDR1 as LGHNA and CDR2 as YNFKEQ. The CDR3 DNA is TGTGCCAGCAGCCAAGGGACAGGGAATTCACCCCTCCACTTT. Translating gives CASSQGTGNSPLHF.

The chain recombines TRBV19 with TRBJ2-3; TRBD2 aligns across 8 bases. Per the germline V gene, CDR1 is LNHDA and CDR2 is SQIVND (reference sequence). V was pared by 6 bases and J by 2 bases, with 4 bases of the junction left unmatched. This CDR3 is built from 14 residues. The CDR3 region is CASRTSASTDTQYF. The CDR3 bases are TGTGCCAGTAGGACTAGCGCCTCCACAGATACGCAGTATTTT.

V gene TRBV11-3 combines with J gene TRBJ2-5; no clear D gene. The V gene's germline CDR1 is SGHNT and CDR2 YENEEA. V was clipped by 0 bases and J by 0 bases, with 17 bases between them. The length of the CDR3 is 18 residues. As DNA, the CDR3 is TGTGCCAGCAGCTTAGATGCATCGAGGCAGACGTACCAAGAGACCCAGTACTTC. Translating gives CASSLDASRQTYQETQYF.

This chain connects TRBV5-4 to TRBJ2-7; 7 bases line up with TRBD1. With V trimmed by 3 bases and J by 0 bases, 6 bases remained unmatched. There are 15 residues in the CDR3. Germline V gene lookup returns CDR1 SGHNT and CDR2 YYREEE (reference sequence). In DNA, the CDR3 is TGTGCCAGCAGCTACCTGGACAGGCTCTCCTACGAGCAGTACTTC. It encodes CASSYLDRLSYEQYF.

The chain employs TRBV5-1 and TRBJ1-3, with 7 bases identical to TRBD1. The CDR3 length is 17 residues. After removal of 0 bases from V and 1 base from J, the junction contained 7 bases not matched to a gene. Germline V gene sequence: CDR1 SGHRS, CDR2 YFSETQ. In DNA, the CDR3 is TGCGCCAGCAGCTTGGATATAGGGGGCGTATCTGGAAACACCATATATTTT. It specifies CASSLDIGGVSGNTIYF.

The rearrangement uses TRBV29-1 and TRBJ1-2; 9 bases are shared with TRBD1. Looked up from germline, CDR1 is SQVTM and CDR2 is ANQGSEA. The CDR3 contains 13 residues. The trim removed 6 bases at V and 5 bases at J, leaving 7 bases unmatched. CDR3 residues: CSVRAQGAYGYTF. CDR3 bases: TGCAGCGTCCGAGCACAGGGGGCTTATGGCTACACCTTC.

This chain connects TRBV12-5 to TRBJ2-2; 10 nucleotides line up with TRBD1. The CDR3 length is 15 residues. Unmatched junction bases numbered 6, after V lost 5 bases and J lost 6 bases. In germline, CDR1 is LGHNT, CDR2 FRNRAP. The CDR3 reads CASGLGTGDPGELFF. The CDR3 DNA reads TGTGCTAGTGGTCTCGGGACAGGGGATCCCGGGGAGCTGTTTTTT.

A few counts support this clone. The chain uses TRBV5-4 and TRBJ2-2; D is perhaps TRBD1 (6 bases). V shed 9 bases and J shed 1 base, with 13 bases lying between them. Germline CDR1 is SGHNT and CDR2 is YYREEE (reference sequence). The CDR3 loop spans 14 amino acids. As DNA, the CDR3 is TGTGCCACCACGGACAGATTGAACACCGGGGAGCTGTTTTTT. Its protein is CATTDRLNTGELFF.

This chain joins TRBV13 and TRBJ1-2; a weak D match, TRBD1 (6 bases). V was shortened by 5 bases and J by 1 base, with 14 bases between the two germline ends. From germline, CDR1 is PRHDT and CDR2 FYEKMQ (reference sequence). This CDR3 spans 15 amino acids. CDR3 region: CASSPSHRDNYGYTF. The CDR3 DNA sequence: TGTGCCAGCAGCCCAAGCCACAGGGATAACTATGGCTACACCTTC.

The chain combines TRBV6-5 with TRBJ2-7; no clear D. Trimming cost V 6 bases and J 4 bases, with 19 bases left between them. Germline-derived CDR1 and CDR2 are MNHEY and SVGAGI. The CDR3 is 15 residues long. The CDR3 loop reads CASSLQSARKYEQYF. Here the CDR3 DNA reads TGTGCCAGCAGCTTACAAAGCGCAAGAAAATACGAGCAGTACTTC.